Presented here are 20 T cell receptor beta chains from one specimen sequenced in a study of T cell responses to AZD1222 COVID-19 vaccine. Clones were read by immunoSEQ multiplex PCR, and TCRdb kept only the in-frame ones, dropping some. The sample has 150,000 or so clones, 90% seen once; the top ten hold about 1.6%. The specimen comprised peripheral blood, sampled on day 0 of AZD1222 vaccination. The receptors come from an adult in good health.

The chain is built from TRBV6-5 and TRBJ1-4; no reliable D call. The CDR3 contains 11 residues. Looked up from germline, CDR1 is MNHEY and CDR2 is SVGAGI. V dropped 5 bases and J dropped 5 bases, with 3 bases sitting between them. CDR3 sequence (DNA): TGTGCCAGCAGTCGGAATGAAAAACTGTTTTTT. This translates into CASSRNEKLFF.

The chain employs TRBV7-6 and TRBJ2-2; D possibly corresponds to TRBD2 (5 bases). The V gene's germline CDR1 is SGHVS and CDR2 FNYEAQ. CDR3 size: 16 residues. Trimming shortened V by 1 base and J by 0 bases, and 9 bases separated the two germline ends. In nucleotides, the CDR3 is TGTGCCAGCAGCTTAGTCGGGGATGCGAACACCGGGGAGCTGTTTTTT. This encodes CASSLVGDANTGELFF.

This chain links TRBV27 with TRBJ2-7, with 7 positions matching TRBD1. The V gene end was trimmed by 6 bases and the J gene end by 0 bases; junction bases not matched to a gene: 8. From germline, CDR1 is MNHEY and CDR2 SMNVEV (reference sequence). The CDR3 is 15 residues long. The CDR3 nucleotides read TGTGCCAGCAGCCGGACAGGTTTAAGCTCCTACGAGCAGTACTTC. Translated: CASSRTGLSSYEQYF.

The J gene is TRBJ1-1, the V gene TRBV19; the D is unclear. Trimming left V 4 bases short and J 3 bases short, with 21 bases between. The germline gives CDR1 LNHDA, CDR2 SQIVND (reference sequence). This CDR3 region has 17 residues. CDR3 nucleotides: TGTGCCAGTAGTAGCCCTCGTGGAAGGGTAGAGGACACTGAAGCTTTCTTT. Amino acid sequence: CASSSPRGRVEDTEAFF. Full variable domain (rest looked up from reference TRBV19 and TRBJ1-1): DGGITQSPKYLFRKEGQNVTLSCEQNLNHDAMYWYRQDPGQGLRLIYYSQIVNDFQKGDIAEGYSVSREKKESFPLTVTSAQKNPTAFYLCASSSPRGRVEDTEAFFGQGTRLTVV.

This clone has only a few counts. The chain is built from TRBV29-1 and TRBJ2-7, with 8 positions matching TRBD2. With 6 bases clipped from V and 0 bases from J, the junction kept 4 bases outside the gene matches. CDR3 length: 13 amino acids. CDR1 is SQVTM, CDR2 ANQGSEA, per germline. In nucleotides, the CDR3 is TGCAGCGTCGGGAGGGGTTTCTCCTACGAGCAGTACTTC. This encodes CSVGRGFSYEQYF.

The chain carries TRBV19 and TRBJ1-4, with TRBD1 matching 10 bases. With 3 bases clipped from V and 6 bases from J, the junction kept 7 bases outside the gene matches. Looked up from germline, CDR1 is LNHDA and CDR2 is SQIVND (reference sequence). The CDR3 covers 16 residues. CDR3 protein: CASSMGDRGSHEKLFF. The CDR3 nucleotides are TGTGCCAGTAGTATGGGGGACAGGGGCTCCCATGAAAAACTGTTTTTT.

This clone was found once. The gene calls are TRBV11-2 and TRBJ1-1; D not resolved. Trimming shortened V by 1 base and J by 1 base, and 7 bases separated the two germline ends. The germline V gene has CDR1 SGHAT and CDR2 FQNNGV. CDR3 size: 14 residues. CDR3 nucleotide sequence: TGTGCCAGCAGCTTAGTGGCGGCGAACACTGAAGCTTTCTTT. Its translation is CASSLVAANTEAFF. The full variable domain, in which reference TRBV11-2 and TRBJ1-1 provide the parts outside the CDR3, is EAGVAQSPRYKIIEKRQSVAFWCNPISGHATLYWYQQILGQGPKLLIQFQNNGVVDDSQLPKDRFSAERLKGVDSTLKIQPAKLEDSAVYLCASSLVAANTEAFFGQGTRLTVV.

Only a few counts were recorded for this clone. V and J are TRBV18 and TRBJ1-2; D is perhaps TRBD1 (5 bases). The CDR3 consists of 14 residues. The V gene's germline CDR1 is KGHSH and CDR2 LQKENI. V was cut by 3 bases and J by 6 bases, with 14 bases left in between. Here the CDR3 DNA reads TGTGCCAGCTCACCGAACGGGGGTCCGGATGGCTACACCTTC. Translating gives CASSPNGGPDGYTF.

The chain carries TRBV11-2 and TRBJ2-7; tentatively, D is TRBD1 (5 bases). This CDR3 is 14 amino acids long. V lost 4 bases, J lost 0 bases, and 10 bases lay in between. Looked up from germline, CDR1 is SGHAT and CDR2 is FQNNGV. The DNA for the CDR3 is TGTGCCAGCAGCTGGGGCCCCAGCTCCTACGAGCAGTACTTC. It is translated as CASSWGPSSYEQYF.

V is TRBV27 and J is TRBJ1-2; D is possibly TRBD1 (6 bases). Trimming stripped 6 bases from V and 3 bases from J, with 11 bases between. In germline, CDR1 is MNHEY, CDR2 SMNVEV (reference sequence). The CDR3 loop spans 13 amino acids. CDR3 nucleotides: TGTGCCAGCAGGCCCACAGGGTACTATGGCTACACCTTC. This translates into CASRPTGYYGYTF.

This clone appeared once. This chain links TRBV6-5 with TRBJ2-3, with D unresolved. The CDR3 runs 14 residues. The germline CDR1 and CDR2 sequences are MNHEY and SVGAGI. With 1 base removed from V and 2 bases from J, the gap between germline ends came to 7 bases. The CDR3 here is CASSYYGDTDTQYF. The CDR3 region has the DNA TGTGCCAGCAGTTACTACGGAGACACAGATACGCAGTATTTT.

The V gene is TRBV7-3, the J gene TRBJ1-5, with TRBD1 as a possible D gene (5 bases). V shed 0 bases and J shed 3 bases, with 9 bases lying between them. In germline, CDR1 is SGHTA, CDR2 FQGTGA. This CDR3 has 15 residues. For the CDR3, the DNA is TGTGCCAGCAGCTTAACCGGGGGGGTCAATCAGCCCCAGCATTTT. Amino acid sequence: CASSLTGGVNQPQHF.

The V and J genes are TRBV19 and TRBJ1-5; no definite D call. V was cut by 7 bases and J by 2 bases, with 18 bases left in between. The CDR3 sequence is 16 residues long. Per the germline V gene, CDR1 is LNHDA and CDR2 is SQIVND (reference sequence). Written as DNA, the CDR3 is TGTGCCAGTAAACCCCTAAAACAAAGAGGCAATCAGCCCCAGCATTTT. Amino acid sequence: CASKPLKQRGNQPQHF.

The CDR3 region is CATSSLGEGAREKLFF. The CDR3 DNA follows: TGTGCCACCAGCAGCTTGGGGGAGGGGGCGCGTGAAAAACTGTTTTTT. The gene calls are TRBV15 and TRBJ1-4, with TRBD1 matching over 7 bases. Germline V gives CDR1 LNHNV, CDR2 YYDKDF (reference sequence). The V and J ends lost 3 bases and 7 bases, in that order; junction bases with no gene match: 11. The CDR3 covers 16 residues. The entire variable domain, with the rest obtained from reference TRBV15 and TRBJ1-4, is as follows: DAMVIQNPRYQVTQFGKPVTLSCSQTLNHNVMYWYQQKSSQAPKLLFHYYDKDFNNEADTPDNFQSRRPNTSFCFLDIRSPGLGDTAMYLCATSSLGEGAREKLFFGSGTQLSVL.

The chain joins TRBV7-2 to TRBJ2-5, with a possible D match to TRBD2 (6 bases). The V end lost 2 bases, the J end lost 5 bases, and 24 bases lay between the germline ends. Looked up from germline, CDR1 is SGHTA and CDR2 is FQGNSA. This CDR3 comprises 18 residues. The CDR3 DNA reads TGTGCCAGCAGCTTATTATTGTTCGGTAGCGGAATGGGGGAGACCCAGTACTTC. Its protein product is CASSLLLFGSGMGETQYF.

CDR3 in DNA: TGTGCCAGCAGGCCACAGGGGAACACCGGGGAGCTGTTTTTT. Translated: CASRPQGNTGELFF. The chain combines TRBV6-5 with TRBJ2-2, with TRBD1 as a possible D gene (6 bases). CDR3 length: 14 residues. With 6 bases removed from V and 1 base from J, the gap between germline ends came to 9 bases. Germline-derived CDR1 and CDR2 are MNHEY and SVGAGI.

CDR3 residues: CASSLGAGGSSYEQYF. CDR3 sequence (DNA): TGTGCCAGCAGCTTGGGTGCAGGCGGAAGCTCCTACGAGCAGTACTTC. The V call is TRBV5-6, the J call TRBJ2-7, with D unresolved. Germline V lookup: CDR1 SGHDT, CDR2 YYEEEE. CDR3 length: 16 residues. Trimming pared 0 bases from V and 0 bases from J, leaving 13 bases between.

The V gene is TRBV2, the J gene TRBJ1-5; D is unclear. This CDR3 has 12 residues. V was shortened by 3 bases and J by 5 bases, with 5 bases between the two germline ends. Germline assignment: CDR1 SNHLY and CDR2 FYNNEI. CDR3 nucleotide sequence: TGTGCCAGCAGTGACTGGCATCAGCCCCAGCATTTT. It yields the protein CASSDWHQPQHF.

The DNA of the CDR3 is TGCGCCAGCAGCCAATCTGGACAGGGGGCTTTTTTTACGACTAATGAAAAACTGTTTTTT. Residues: CASSQSGQGAFFTTNEKLFF. The chain couples TRBV4-3 to TRBJ1-4; 11 bases are shared with TRBD1. This CDR3 has 20 amino acids. The J segment lost 2 bases and the V segment lost 2 bases, leaving 13 bases of the junction unmatched. Germline V gene sequence: CDR1 LGHNA, CDR2 YSLEER.

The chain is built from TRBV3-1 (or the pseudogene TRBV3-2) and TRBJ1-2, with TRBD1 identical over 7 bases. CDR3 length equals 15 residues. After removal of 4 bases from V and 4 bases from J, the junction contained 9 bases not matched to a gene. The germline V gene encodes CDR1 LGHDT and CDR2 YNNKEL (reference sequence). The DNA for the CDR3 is TGTGCCAGCAGCCCAGGGAACAGGGGTGGCTATGGCTACACCTTC. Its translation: CASSPGNRGGYGYTF.